These 20 T cell receptor beta chains share one sample of origin, sequenced in a study of T cells in Graves' hyperthyroidism and ophthalmopathy. TCR beta CDR3 region amplification was performed from RNA transcripts. First-round RT-PCR targeting the TCR CDR3 was performed with the HTBI primer set. TCRdb passed the multiplex PCR reads through MiXCR, listing each CDR3 protein once. In the table there are about 840,000 distinct CDR3 sequences, roughly 37% of which are singletons. Sequenced: blood. The origin of the receptors is a young man with Graves' hyperthyroidism.

This clonotype was seen repeatedly, ten times or more. V is TRBV2 and J is TRBJ1-1; TRBD1 might be the D (6 bases). The V gene's germline CDR1 is SNHLY and CDR2 FYNNEI. The length of the CDR3 is 14 residues. Trimming took 5 bases from V and 5 from J, leaving 15 bases between them. CDR3: CASSLEQGWTEAFF. The CDR3 DNA sequence: TGTGCCAGCAGTTTGGAACAGGGATGGACTGAAGCTTTCTTT. The variable domain in full, completed from reference TRBV2 and TRBJ1-1, reads EPEVTQTPSHQVTQMGQEVILRCVPISNHLYFYWYRQILGQKVEFLVSFYNNEISEKSEIFDDQFSVERPDGSNFTLKIRSTKLEDSAMYFCASSLEQGWTEAFFGQGTRLTVV.

This chain connects TRBV10-3 to TRBJ2-3; TRBD2 agrees at 10 bases. The CDR3 is 17 residues long. After removal of 4 bases from V and 2 bases from J, the junction contained 9 bases not matched to a gene. Germline CDR1 reads ENHRY; CDR2 reads SYGVKD. This CDR3 reads CAISGSSGGHHTDTQYF. The DNA for the CDR3 is TGTGCCATCAGTGGATCTAGCGGGGGTCATCACACAGATACGCAGTATTTT.

This clonotype has a handful of counts. The chain uses TRBV2 and TRBJ1-1, with D uncertain. The CDR3 consists of 16 residues. Between the trimmed V and J ends, which lost 3 bases and 1 base, there was a span of 15 bases. CDR1 and CDR2 from the germline V gene are SNHLY and FYNNEI. The DNA of the CDR3 is TGTGCCAGCAGTGATCCCCCCGGGCCGAAGAACACTGAAGCTTTCTTT. It is translated as CASSDPPGPKNTEAFF.

Concerning this clonotype itself: Just one base apart from a much larger clone, this may be a read error. The rearrangement joins TRBV2 to TRBJ2-5; 11 bases are shared with TRBD1. The CDR3 loop spans 14 amino acids. The germline V gene encodes CDR1 SNHLY and CDR2 FYNNEI. The CDR3 nucleotides read TGTGCCAGCGGGGGACAGGGGGGGCAAGAGACCCAGCACTTC. The encoded protein is CASGGQGGQETQHF.

This clonotype was seen repeatedly, ten times or more. The chain couples TRBV20-1 to TRBJ1-5; D remains unclear. CDR1 is DFQATT, CDR2 SNEGSKA, per germline (reference sequence). The CDR3 is made up of 16 amino acids. V was pared by 5 bases and J by 3 bases, with 20 bases between. In DNA form, the CDR3 reads TGCAGTGCTCAGCCGGTACTCGACGAGAACAATCAGCCCCAGCATTTT. It translates to CSAQPVLDENNQPQHF.

The V and J genes are TRBV29-1 and TRBJ1-2; D ambiguous. This CDR3 is 13 amino acids long. V was clipped by 1 base and J by 1 base, with 7 bases between them. Germline assignment: CDR1 SQVTM and CDR2 ANQGSEA. CDR3 sequence (DNA): TGCAGCGTTGAAGCGGGGAATAACTATGGCTACACCTTC. As protein: CSVEAGNNYGYTF.

The rearrangement links TRBV7-9 to TRBJ2-7; TRBD2 matches 10 bases. J was trimmed by 2 bases and V by 10 bases; bases with no gene match: 8. The CDR3 sequence is 14 residues long. Per the germline V gene, CDR1 is SEHNR and CDR2 is FQNEAQ (reference sequence). In DNA form, the CDR3 reads TGTGCCACCCGGGGAGCGGGAGGGCCCTACGAGCAGTACTTC. As protein: CATRGAGGPYEQYF.

J is TRBJ2-7 and V is TRBV11-2; D is ambiguous. The V end was cut by 5 bases, the J end by 0 bases, with 17 bases between. Looked up from germline, CDR1 is SGHAT and CDR2 is FQNNGV. There are 16 residues in the CDR3. CDR3: CASSIVAPVSSYEQYF. CDR3 bases: TGTGCCAGCAGCATCGTAGCCCCCGTCAGCTCCTACGAGCAGTACTTC.

There are many counts of this clonotype. The V and J genes are TRBV9 and TRBJ1-2, with D perhaps TRBD1 (5 bases). There are 14 residues in the CDR3. Trimming left V 0 bases short and J 4 bases short, with 10 bases between. Germline V gene sequence: CDR1 SGDLS, CDR2 YYNGEE. DNA for the CDR3: TGTGCCAGCAGCGTAGCTGGGGCGGGCTATGGCTACACCTTC. Residues: CASSVAGAGYGYTF.

This clonotype was observed at least ten times. This rearrangement joins TRBV10-3 to TRBJ1-4, with D possibly TRBD1 on 5 matching bases. Germline V gene sequence: CDR1 ENHRY, CDR2 SYGVKD. V lost 8 bases, J lost 5 bases, and 12 bases lay in between. The CDR3 totals 13 residues. This CDR3 is CAIGTPGNEKLFF. The CDR3 bases are TGTGCCATCGGGACGCCCGGGAATGAAAAACTGTTTTTT.

This clonotype was seen repeatedly, ten times or more. The CDR3 region is CASSYSPGIGQPQHF. The CDR3 DNA reads TGTGCCAGCAGTTACTCTCCCGGGATAGGACAGCCCCAGCATTTT. The chain links TRBV6-5 to TRBJ1-5, with unresolved D. Germline CDR1 is MNHEY and CDR2 is SVGAGI. Trimming shortened V by 0 bases and J by 7 bases, and 13 bases separated the two germline ends. The CDR3 sequence is 15 residues long.

With respect to this clonotype: A much bigger clone sits one base away, suggesting this may be a read error. Written as DNA, the CDR3 is TGTACCAGCAGTTCGTGGGGTAACACTGAAGCTTTCTTT. Translating it yields CTSSSWGNTEAFF. The chain employs TRBV25-1 and TRBJ1-1, with D uncertain. This CDR3 is 13 amino acids long. Germline V gene sequence: CDR1 MGHDK, CDR2 SYGVNS.

The chain links TRBV20-1 to TRBJ1-2; a weak D match, TRBD1 (5 bases). The CDR3 runs 13 residues. Germline CDR1 reads DFQATT; CDR2 reads SNEGSKA (reference sequence). V dropped 6 bases and J dropped 2 bases, with 13 bases sitting between them. In nucleotides, the CDR3 is TGCAGTGCCGGCGGCGGGGCGAACTATGGCTACACCTTC. This gives the protein CSAGGGANYGYTF.

The rearrangement links TRBV6-5 to TRBJ2-7; D gene uncertain. Trimming left V 6 bases short and J 5 bases short, with 5 bases between. Germline V gene lookup returns CDR1 MNHEY and CDR2 SVGAGI. The CDR3 is made up of 10 amino acids. The CDR3 coding sequence is TGTGCCAGCAGGCAGGACGAGCAGTACTTC. As protein: CASRQDEQYF.

The gene calls are TRBV7-9 and TRBJ1-4; perhaps TRBD1 as D (6 bases). The V gene lost 6 bases and the J gene lost 7 bases, with 15 bases spanning the gap. The CDR3 contains 14 residues. CDR1 and CDR2 (germline): SEHNR, FQNEAQ (reference sequence). The CDR3 reads CASRGAGRGEKLFF. CDR3 nucleotide sequence: TGTGCCAGCAGGGGGGCTGGCAGAGGTGAAAAACTGTTTTTT.

In this sample, this clonotype turned up a few times. The chain joins TRBV6-5 to TRBJ2-7; TRBD1 matches at 9 bases. The CDR3 runs to 16 residues. V gave up 5 bases and J gave up 2 bases; unmatched junction bases: 10. The germline V gene encodes CDR1 MNHEY and CDR2 SVGAGI. In nucleotides, the CDR3 is TGTGCCAGCAGTACCTGGACAGGGGAACTCCCCTACGAGCAGTACTTC. Its translation is CASSTWTGELPYEQYF.

The chain couples TRBV29-1 to TRBJ1-1, with 8 nucleotides matching TRBD1. Germline CDR1 is SQVTM and CDR2 is ANQGSEA. The junction had 9 bases not matched to a gene; V was cut back by 8 bases and J by 4 bases. The CDR3 runs 13 residues. This CDR3 is CSLGQAAGTEAFF. CDR3 nucleotide sequence: TGCAGCTTGGGACAGGCTGCTGGCACTGAAGCTTTCTTT.

This sequence joins TRBV7-3 and TRBJ1-1, with D maybe TRBD1 (5 bases). Looked up from germline, CDR1 is SGHTA and CDR2 is FQGTGA. The CDR3 loop spans 18 amino acids. V was cut by 2 bases and J by 1 base, with 20 bases left in between. CDR3 sequence reads: CASSLAPSPPGWNTEAFF. For the CDR3, the DNA is TGTGCCAGCAGCTTAGCCCCCTCCCCGCCAGGGTGGAACACTGAAGCTTTCTTT.

The chain carries TRBV20-1 and TRBJ2-7; perhaps TRBD2 as D (5 bases). Germline CDR1 DFQATT, CDR2 SNEGSKA (reference sequence). V was trimmed by 0 bases and J by 2 bases, leaving 14 bases between them. The CDR3 is made up of 15 amino acids. The CDR3 nucleotides are TGCAGTGCTAGAGATTCAGCGGAGGCAACCTACGAGCAGTACTTC. This gives the protein CSARDSAEATYEQYF.

This clonotype has ten or more counts. The chain links TRBV12-3 or TRBV12-4 to TRBJ2-7; perhaps TRBD1 as D (5 bases). V lost 4 bases to trimming and J lost 7 bases, with 11 bases between them. This CDR3 is built from 12 residues. This CDR3 is CASSSTVMEQYF. As DNA, the CDR3 is TGTGCCAGCAGTTCGACAGTGATGGAGCAGTACTTC.